This T cell receptor beta chain was obtained from a study of response to subunit inactivated influenza vaccine. TCRdb fed the RT-PCR reads into MiXCR, producing one record per CDR3 protein. Of about 570,000 distinct CDR3 sequences listed, roughly 10% are singletons. Trimming took 1 base from V and 0 from J, leaving 10 bases between them. The CDR3 contains 15 residues. This clonotype has more than one count but fewer than ten. This sample was also put to use in a study of T cells expressing NK-cell markers. That study reports: As the method of synthesis, 5'RACE template switching with UMIs yielded TCR beta cDNA. The study sequenced eight donors, seven HCMV-seropositive and one seronegative. These clonotypes also led the CD3+CD56-NKG2C+ fraction in a handful of donors. HCMV specificity of the expanded NKG2C+ T cell clones stayed unclear.

The material was PBMCs from blood, obtained on the day of vaccination. The source is a man in his fifties or sixties who received an inactivated influenza vaccine. V gene TRBV12-3 or TRBV12-4 combines with J gene TRBJ2-7, with D tentatively TRBD1 (6 bases). Here the CDR3 DNA reads TGTGCCAGCAGTTTAGTCGGGACATTCTCCTACGAGCAGTACTTC. It is translated as CASSLVGTFSYEQYF.